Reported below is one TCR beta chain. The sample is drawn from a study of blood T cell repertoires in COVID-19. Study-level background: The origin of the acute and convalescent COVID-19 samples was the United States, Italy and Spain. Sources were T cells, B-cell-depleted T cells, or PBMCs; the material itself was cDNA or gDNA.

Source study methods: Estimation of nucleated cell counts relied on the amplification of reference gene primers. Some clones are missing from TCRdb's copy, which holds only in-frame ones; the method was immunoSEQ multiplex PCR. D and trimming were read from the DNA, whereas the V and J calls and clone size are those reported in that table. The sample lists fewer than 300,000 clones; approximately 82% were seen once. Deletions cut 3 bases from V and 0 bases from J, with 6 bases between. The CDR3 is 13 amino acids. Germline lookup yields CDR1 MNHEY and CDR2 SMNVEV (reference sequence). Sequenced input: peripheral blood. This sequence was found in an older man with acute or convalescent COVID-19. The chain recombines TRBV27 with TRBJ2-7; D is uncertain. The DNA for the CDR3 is TGTGCCAGCAGTTTTGATAGCTCCTACGAGCAGTACTTC. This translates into CASSFDSSYEQYF.